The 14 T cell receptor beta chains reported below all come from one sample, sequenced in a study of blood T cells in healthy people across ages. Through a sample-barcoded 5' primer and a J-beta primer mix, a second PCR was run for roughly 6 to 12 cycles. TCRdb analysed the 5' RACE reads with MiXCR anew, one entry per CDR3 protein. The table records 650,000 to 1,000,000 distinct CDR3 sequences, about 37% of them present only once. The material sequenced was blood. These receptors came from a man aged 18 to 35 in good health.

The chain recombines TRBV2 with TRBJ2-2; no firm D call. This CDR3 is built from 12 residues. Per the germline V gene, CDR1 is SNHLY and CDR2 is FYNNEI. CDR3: CASGRYTGELFF. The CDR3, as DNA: TGTGCTTCAGGCCGGTACACCGGGGAGCTGTTTTTT.

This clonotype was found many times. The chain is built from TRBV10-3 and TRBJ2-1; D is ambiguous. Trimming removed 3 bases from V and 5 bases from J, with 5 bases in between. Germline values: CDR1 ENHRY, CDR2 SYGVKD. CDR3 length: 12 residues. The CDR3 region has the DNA TGTGCCATCAGTGATGGGGACAATGAGCAGTTCTTC. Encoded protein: CAISDGDNEQFF.

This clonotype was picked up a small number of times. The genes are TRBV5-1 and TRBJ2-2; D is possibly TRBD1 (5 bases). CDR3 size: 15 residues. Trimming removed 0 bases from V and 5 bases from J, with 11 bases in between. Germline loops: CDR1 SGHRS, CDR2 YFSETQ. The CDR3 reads CASSLAAGWTGELFF. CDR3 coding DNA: TGCGCCAGCAGCTTGGCGGCAGGGTGGACCGGGGAGCTGTTTTTT. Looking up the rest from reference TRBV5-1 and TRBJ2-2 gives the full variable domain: KAGVTQTPRYLIKTRGQQVTLSCSPISGHRSVSWYQQTPGQGLQFLFEYFSETQRNKGNFPGRFSGRQFSNSRSEMNVSTLELGDSALYLCASSLAAGWTGELFFGEGSRLTVL.

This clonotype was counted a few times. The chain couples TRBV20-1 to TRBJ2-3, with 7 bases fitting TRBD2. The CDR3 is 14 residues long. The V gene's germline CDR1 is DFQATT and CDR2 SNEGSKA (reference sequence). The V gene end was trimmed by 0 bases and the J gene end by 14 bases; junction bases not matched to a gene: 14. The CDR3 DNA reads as TGCAGTGCTAGAGATCCGCGACTAGCTAATCGCCCGTATTTT. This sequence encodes CSARDPRLANRPYF.

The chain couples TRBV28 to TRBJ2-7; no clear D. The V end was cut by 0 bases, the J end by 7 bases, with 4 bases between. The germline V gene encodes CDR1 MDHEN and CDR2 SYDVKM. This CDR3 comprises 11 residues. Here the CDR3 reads CASSLWGEQYF. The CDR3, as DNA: TGTGCCAGCAGTTTATGGGGGGAGCAGTACTTC.

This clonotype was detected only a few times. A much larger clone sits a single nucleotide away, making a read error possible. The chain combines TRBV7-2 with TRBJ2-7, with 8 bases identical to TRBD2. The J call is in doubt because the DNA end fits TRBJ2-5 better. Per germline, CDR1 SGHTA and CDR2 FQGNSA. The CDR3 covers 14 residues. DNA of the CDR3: TGTGCCAGCAGCGTGGGGCGGGAGGAACAGACCCAGTACTTC. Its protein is CASSVGREEQTQYF.

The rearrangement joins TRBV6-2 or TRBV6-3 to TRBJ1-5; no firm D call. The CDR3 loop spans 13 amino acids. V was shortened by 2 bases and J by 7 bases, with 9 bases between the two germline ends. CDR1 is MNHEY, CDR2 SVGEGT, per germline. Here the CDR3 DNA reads TGTGCCAGCAGTTACGTCGGGCCCCAGCCCCAGCATTTT. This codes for CASSYVGPQPQHF.

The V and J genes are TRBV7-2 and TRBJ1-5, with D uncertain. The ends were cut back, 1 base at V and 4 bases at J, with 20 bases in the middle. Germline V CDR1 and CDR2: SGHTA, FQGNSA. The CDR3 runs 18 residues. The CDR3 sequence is CASSLGGKTKWGNQPQHF. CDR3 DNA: TGTGCCAGCAGCTTAGGAGGCAAGACAAAATGGGGTAATCAGCCCCAGCATTTT.

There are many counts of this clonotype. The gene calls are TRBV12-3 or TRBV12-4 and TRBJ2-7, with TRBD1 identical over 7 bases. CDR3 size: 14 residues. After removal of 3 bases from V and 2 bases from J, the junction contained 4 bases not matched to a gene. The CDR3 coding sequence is TGTGCCAGCAGTTTCGGGACAGATACCTACGAGCAGTACTTC. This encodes CASSFGTDTYEQYF.

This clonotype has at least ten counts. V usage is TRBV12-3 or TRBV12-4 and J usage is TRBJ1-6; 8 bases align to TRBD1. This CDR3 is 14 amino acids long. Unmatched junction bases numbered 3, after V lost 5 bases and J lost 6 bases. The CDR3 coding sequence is TGTGCCAGCAGTCCGGGACAGGTTAATTCACCCCTCCACTTT. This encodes CASSPGQVNSPLHF.

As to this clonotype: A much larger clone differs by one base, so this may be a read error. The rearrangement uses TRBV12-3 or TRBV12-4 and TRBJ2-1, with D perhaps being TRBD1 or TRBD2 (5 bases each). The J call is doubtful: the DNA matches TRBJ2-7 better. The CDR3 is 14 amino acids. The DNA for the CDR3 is TGTGCCAGCAGTTTACGGGACGGTAACAATGAGCAGTACTTC. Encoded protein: CASSLRDGNNEQYF.

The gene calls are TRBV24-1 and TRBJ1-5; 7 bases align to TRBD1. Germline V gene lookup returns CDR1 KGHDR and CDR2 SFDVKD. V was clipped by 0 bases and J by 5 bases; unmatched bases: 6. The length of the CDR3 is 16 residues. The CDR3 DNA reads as TGTGCCACCAGTGATTTGCTAGAGGGGGCTGATCAGCCCCAGCATTTT. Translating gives CATSDLLEGADQPQHF.

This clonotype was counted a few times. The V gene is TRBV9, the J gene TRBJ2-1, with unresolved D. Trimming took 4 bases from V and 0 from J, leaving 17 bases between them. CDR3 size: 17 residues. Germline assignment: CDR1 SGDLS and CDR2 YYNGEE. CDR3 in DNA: TGTGCCAGCAGCCCTCAAGCCAACACGTACTCCTACAATGAGCAGTTCTTC. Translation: CASSPQANTYSYNEQFF.

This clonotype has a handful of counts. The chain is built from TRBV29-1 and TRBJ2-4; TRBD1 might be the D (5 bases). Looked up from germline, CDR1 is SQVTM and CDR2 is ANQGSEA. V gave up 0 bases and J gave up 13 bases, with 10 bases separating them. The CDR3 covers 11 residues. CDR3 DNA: TGCAGCGTTGAAGATCAGGGCATGCAGTACTTC. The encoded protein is CSVEDQGMQYF.